This T cell receptor (beta chain) was retrieved from a study of cytomegalovirus exposure and HLA in healthy donors. Study-wide points: When analyzed later, a missense DCLRE1C variant was found to be linked to TCR beta V- and J-gene trimming. Over 15,000 TCR beta sequences were associated with HLA alleles at 0.05 false discovery rate in a later analysis. Earlier analysis looked at TCR beta V segments, and most were productive about 87% or about 30% of the time. Common viral pathogens seemed, in a later analysis, to connect with several of the most significant clusters.

Researchers ran the PCR with 60 Vbeta and 13 Jbeta primers. The method was immunoSEQ multiplex PCR; TCRdb's version includes in-frame clones alone and lacks a portion of them. Counted here are some 110,000 clones, more than 60% occurring once; the ten biggest clones make up 3% to 4.5%. For this clone: Antigen specificity is unknown.

Germline V gene lookup returns CDR1 SGHNT and CDR2 YYREEE (reference sequence). V was pared by 9 bases and J by 2 bases, with 21 bases between. This CDR3 has 17 residues. This clonotype originated in a man in his 60s in good health and CMV-seronegative. J is TRBJ2-6 and V is TRBV5-4; maybe TRBD2 (6 bases). Source material: PBMCs. CDR3 nucleotide sequence: TGTGCCACCACTTTCGGTGCGGGGCTCACTGGGGCCAACGTCCTGACTTTC. Protein product: CATTFGAGLTGANVLTF.